These 24 T cell receptor beta chains were all obtained from the same sample, sequenced in a study of OX40 agonist ivuxolimab in advanced cancers. Profiling relied on immunoSEQ multiplex PCR, and the TCRdb table lists in-frame clones only, not all of them. The table records about 84,000 clones, 90% to 95% of them present only once. The sequences come from CD4+ or CD8+ T cells sorted from blood, collected in a trial of the OX40 agonist ivuxolimab. The receptor set was obtained from an adult with an advanced solid tumor such as melanoma, head and neck, liver or kidney cancer.

This clone appeared a single time. The V and J genes are TRBV19 and TRBJ2-2; TRBD2 agrees at 7 bases. The junction had 27 bases not matched to a gene; V was cut back by 6 bases and J by 8 bases. The CDR3 has 20 amino acids. The germline CDR1 and CDR2 sequences are LNHDA and SQIVND (reference sequence). CDR3 in amino acids: CASRPPNVAGVYKGTGELFF. Written as DNA, the CDR3 is TGTGCCAGTAGACCCCCGAATGTGGCGGGAGTGTATAAGGGAACAGGGGAGCTGTTTTTT.

The J gene is TRBJ2-7, the V gene TRBV9; D is unresolved. The ends were cut back, 5 bases at V and 5 bases at J, with 17 bases in the middle. In germline, CDR1 is SGDLS, CDR2 YYNGEE. The length of the CDR3 is 14 residues. The CDR3: CASSPPDSNHEQYF. CDR3 DNA sequence: TGTGCCAGCAGTCCTCCGGATAGCAACCACGAGCAGTACTTC.

The CDR3, as DNA: TGCAGCGGGTCCTTCGCGGGGGGGAGGTACGGCTACACCTTC. Amino acids: CSGSFAGGRYGYTF. This chain connects TRBV29-1 to TRBJ1-2; D is perhaps TRBD1 (5 bases). The CDR3 is made up of 14 amino acids. The germline gives CDR1 SQVTM, CDR2 ANQGSEA. V was pared by 7 bases and J by 8 bases, with 23 bases between.

This clone has just a few counts. The gene calls are TRBV6-4 and TRBJ2-3, with 7 bases lining up with TRBD2. Per the germline V gene, CDR1 is MRHNA and CDR2 is SNTAGT. Trimming cost V 6 bases and J 2 bases; bases outside gene matches: 2. The CDR3 extends over 13 amino acids. The CDR3 coding sequence is TGTGCCAGCAGGGGACTATCCACAGATACGCAGTATTTT. As protein: CASRGLSTDTQYF.

This rearrangement joins TRBV6-5 to TRBJ2-4, with D possibly matching TRBD1 (6 bases). V gave up 2 bases and J gave up 0 bases, with 11 bases separating them. The germline V gene has CDR1 MNHEY and CDR2 SVGAGI. This CDR3 has 16 amino acids. In nucleotides, the CDR3 is TGTGCCAGCAGTTACATACAGGGCTTAGCCAAAAACATTCAGTACTTC. Amino acid sequence: CASSYIQGLAKNIQYF.

This chain joins TRBV7-9 and TRBJ1-4; tentative D call: TRBD1 (6 bases). The CDR3 contains 17 residues. Germline V lookup: CDR1 SEHNR, CDR2 FQNEAQ (reference sequence). Trimming took 1 base from V and 5 from J, leaving 17 bases between them. This CDR3 reads CASSLGSRGRRNEKLFF. In DNA form, the CDR3 reads TGTGCCAGCAGCTTAGGGTCCCGGGGGCGAAGGAATGAAAAACTGTTTTTT.

This clone was counted a single time. This sequence joins TRBV11-2 and TRBJ1-1; 9 bases agree with TRBD1. The germline V gene encodes CDR1 SGHAT and CDR2 FQNNGV. This CDR3 has 15 residues. The J segment lost 4 bases and the V segment lost 5 bases, leaving 8 bases of the junction unmatched. CDR3 loop: CASSLFPTGGTEAFF. The CDR3 bases are TGTGCCAGCAGCCTATTCCCGACAGGGGGCACTGAAGCTTTCTTT.

The chain employs TRBV6-6 and TRBJ2-3, with D possibly called TRBD1 or TRBD2 (7 bases each). Trimming stripped 5 bases from V and 6 bases from J, with 15 bases between. CDR1 is MNHNY, CDR2 SVGAGI, per germline (reference sequence). This CDR3 contains 14 residues. The CDR3 DNA follows: TGTGCCAGCAGTCATACAGGGGAGGGGGATACGCAGTATTTT. This translates into CASSHTGEGDTQYF.

The V gene is TRBV7-9, the J gene TRBJ2-1; 7 bases line up with TRBD2. This CDR3 contains 15 residues. Germline CDR1 reads SEHNR; CDR2 reads FQNEAQ (reference sequence). Trimming took 2 bases from V and 6 from J; bases not matched to a gene: 7. The CDR3 coding sequence is TGTGCCAGCAGCTTACTTCCCGGGAGGAGCAATGAGCAGTTCTTC. Its translation is CASSLLPGRSNEQFF.

The chain recombines TRBV27 with TRBJ2-3, with 7 bases fitting TRBD2. V shed 5 bases, J shed 0 bases, and the junction held 8 bases outside the gene matches. The CDR3 contains 16 residues. Germline V lookup: CDR1 MNHEY, CDR2 SMNVEV (reference sequence). The CDR3 nucleotides are TGTGCCAGCAGTCCTCCGGAGCGGGAAAGCACAGATACGCAGTATTTT. Translation gives CASSPPERESTDTQYF.

This clone was found once. The V call is TRBV6-6, the J call TRBJ2-7; 12 bases are shared with TRBD2. CDR1 is MNHNY and CDR2 is SVGAGI in the germline V gene (reference sequence). This CDR3 is 14 amino acids long. Germline trimming cut 7 bases from V and 2 bases from J; bases unmatched to any gene: 3. CDR3 amino acids: CASIRTSGTYEQYF. The CDR3 coding sequence is TGTGCCAGCATTCGGACTAGCGGGACCTACGAGCAGTACTTC.

The CDR3 loop is CASSERGGTEAFF. The CDR3 region has the DNA TGTGCCAGCAGCGAGAGGGGTGGCACTGAAGCTTTCTTT. The chain links TRBV11-2 to TRBJ1-1, with D possibly matching TRBD1 (5 bases). V lost 5 bases, J lost 4 bases, and 11 bases lay in between. Germline V gene lookup returns CDR1 SGHAT and CDR2 FQNNGV. This CDR3 has 13 amino acids.

The rearrangement uses TRBV5-1 and TRBJ2-7; TRBD1 matches at 8 bases. This CDR3 is 15 amino acids long. Losses at the gene ends were 4 bases for V and 5 bases for J; bases not matched to a gene: 11. Germline V gives CDR1 SGHRS, CDR2 YFSETQ. The CDR3 DNA is TGCGCCAGCAGCACGCCAGACAGGGGCTTCCACGAGCAGTACTTC. Protein: CASSTPDRGFHEQYF. The complete variable domain, with remaining parts taken from reference TRBV5-1 and TRBJ2-7, reads KAGVTQTPRYLIKTRGQQVTLSCSPISGHRSVSWYQQTPGQGLQFLFEYFSETQRNKGNFPGRFSGRQFSNSRSEMNVSTLELGDSALYLCASSTPDRGFHEQYFGPGTRLTVT.

The chain is built from TRBV4-2 and TRBJ2-1; D possibly corresponds to TRBD2 (5 bases). From germline, CDR1 is LGHNA and CDR2 YNFKEQ. The V gene lost 10 bases and the J gene lost 6 bases, with 7 bases spanning the gap. The CDR3 length is 10 residues. The CDR3 DNA is TGTGCCACGGGGTCCAATGAGCAGTTCTTC. It specifies CATGSNEQFF.

This chain joins TRBV6-5 and TRBJ1-2, with a possible D match to TRBD1 (5 bases). The V and J ends lost 2 bases and 4 bases respectively, with 11 bases between them. The CDR3 runs to 14 residues. In germline, CDR1 is MNHEY, CDR2 SVGAGI. The CDR3 sequence: CASSYGQGVYGYTF. The CDR3 DNA follows: TGTGCCAGCAGTTACGGCCAGGGAGTCTATGGCTACACCTTC.

The chain uses TRBV7-2 and TRBJ2-7, with TRBD2 identical over 9 bases. The J segment lost 4 bases and the V segment lost 5 bases, leaving 6 bases of the junction unmatched. The CDR3 loop spans 14 amino acids. Germline CDR1 and CDR2: SGHTA and FQGNSA. CDR3 sequence reads: CASSRGLATYEQYF. The CDR3, as DNA: TGTGCCAGCAGCAGAGGACTAGCGACTTACGAGCAGTACTTC.

This rearrangement joins TRBV28 to TRBJ1-1; 7 nucleotides line up with TRBD1. The CDR3 is made up of 15 amino acids. V shed 4 bases and J 5 bases; nucleotides not matched to a gene: 10. The V gene's germline CDR1 is MDHEN and CDR2 SYDVKM. The CDR3 protein is CASSSPYQGQTEAFF. In nucleotides, the CDR3 is TGTGCCAGCAGTTCCCCGTACCAGGGACAGACTGAAGCTTTCTTT.

The chain links TRBV5-8 to TRBJ2-1, with no clear D. Trimming removed 0 bases from V and 6 bases from J, with 10 bases in between. The CDR3 contains 14 residues. The germline V gene encodes CDR1 SGHTS and CDR2 YDEGEE. This chain's CDR3 is CASSLGVGINEQFF. DNA for the CDR3: TGTGCCAGCAGCTTGGGAGTAGGGATCAATGAGCAGTTCTTC.

For this clone: One junction end does not reproduce the germline sequence, and a read error may be involved. The rearrangement joins TRBV5-6 to TRBJ2-1; no definite D call. This CDR3 has 13 residues. Germline V CDR1 and CDR2: SGHDT, YYEEEE. Written as DNA, the CDR3 is TGTGCCAGCAGCTGGCCAGGTTACATTGAGCAGTTCTTC. Protein sequence: CASSWPGYIEQFF.

The V gene is TRBV7-2, the J gene TRBJ2-7; TRBD2 agrees at 7 bases. This CDR3 comprises 19 residues. Germline V gives CDR1 SGHTA, CDR2 FQGNSA. V was pared by 0 bases and J by 2 bases, with 16 bases of the junction left unmatched. The CDR3 coding sequence is TGTGCCAGCAGCTTAGCGAGGTCTAGCGGCGATAACTGGGCCTACGAGCAGTACTTC. Amino acids: CASSLARSSGDNWAYEQYF.

Here the CDR3 reads CASSSRQGGYGYTF. Here the CDR3 DNA reads TGTGCCAGCAGTTCCCGACAGGGCGGCTATGGCTACACCTTC. V usage is TRBV27 and J usage is TRBJ1-2, with 7 nucleotides matching TRBD1. This CDR3 is 14 amino acids long. The ends lost 4 bases at V and 4 bases at J; junction bases unmatched: 6. Germline CDR1 reads MNHEY; CDR2 reads SMNVEV (reference sequence).

The chain is built from TRBV21-1 and TRBJ1-5. TRBV21-1 is an annotated pseudogene. There are 19 residues in the CDR3. The CDR3 sequence is CASSNTIAFAGSGNQPQHF. Written as DNA, the CDR3 is TGTGCCAGCAGCAATACTATCGCCTTCGCCGGCAGTGGTAATCAGCCCCAGCATTTT.

The rearrangement uses TRBV9 and TRBJ1-2, with a tentative D call TRBD1 (5 bases). The V end lost 3 bases, the J end lost 0 bases, and 21 bases lay between the germline ends. CDR1 is SGDLS, CDR2 YYNGEE, per germline. This CDR3 contains 18 residues. CDR3 residues: CASSATLSEGRANYGYTF. The CDR3 DNA reads TGTGCCAGCAGCGCAACCTTATCCGAGGGACGGGCTAACTATGGCTACACCTTC.

J is TRBJ2-2 and V is TRBV19; the match to TRBD2 covers 10 bases. The junction had 7 bases not matched to a gene; V was cut back by 0 bases and J by 3 bases. The CDR3 consists of 18 residues. Germline loops: CDR1 LNHDA, CDR2 SQIVND (reference sequence). CDR3 in DNA: TGTGCCAGTAGTATAGATCTTGGGCTAGCGGGAGACACCGGGGAGCTGTTTTTT. This translates into CASSIDLGLAGDTGELFF. Based on the CDR3 plus reference TRBV19 and TRBJ2-2, the full variable domain is DGGITQSPKYLFRKEGQNVTLSCEQNLNHDAMYWYRQDPGQGLRLIYYSQIVNDFQKGDIAEGYSVSREKKESFPLTVTSAQKNPTAFYLCASSIDLGLAGDTGELFFGEGSRLTVL.